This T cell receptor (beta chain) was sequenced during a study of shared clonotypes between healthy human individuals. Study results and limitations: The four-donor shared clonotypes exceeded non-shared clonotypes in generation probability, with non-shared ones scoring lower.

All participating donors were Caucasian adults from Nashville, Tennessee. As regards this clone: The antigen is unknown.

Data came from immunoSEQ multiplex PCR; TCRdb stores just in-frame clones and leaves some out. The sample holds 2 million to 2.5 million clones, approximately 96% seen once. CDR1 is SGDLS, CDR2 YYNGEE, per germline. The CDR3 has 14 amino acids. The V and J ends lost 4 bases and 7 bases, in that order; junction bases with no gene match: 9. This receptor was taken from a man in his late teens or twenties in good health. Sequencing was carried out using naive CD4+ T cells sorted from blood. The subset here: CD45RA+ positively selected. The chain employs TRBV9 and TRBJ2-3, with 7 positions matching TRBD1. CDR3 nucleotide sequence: TGTGCCAGCAGCAGAGGGGGCGGGCAAAATACGCAGTATTTT. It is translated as CASSRGGGQNTQYF. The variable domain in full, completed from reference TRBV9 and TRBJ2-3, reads DSGVTQTPKHLITATGQRVTLRCSPRSGDLSVYWYQQSLDQGLQFLIQYYNGEERAKGNILERFSAQQFPDLHSELNLSSLELGDSALYFCASSRGGGQNTQYFGPGTRLTVL.